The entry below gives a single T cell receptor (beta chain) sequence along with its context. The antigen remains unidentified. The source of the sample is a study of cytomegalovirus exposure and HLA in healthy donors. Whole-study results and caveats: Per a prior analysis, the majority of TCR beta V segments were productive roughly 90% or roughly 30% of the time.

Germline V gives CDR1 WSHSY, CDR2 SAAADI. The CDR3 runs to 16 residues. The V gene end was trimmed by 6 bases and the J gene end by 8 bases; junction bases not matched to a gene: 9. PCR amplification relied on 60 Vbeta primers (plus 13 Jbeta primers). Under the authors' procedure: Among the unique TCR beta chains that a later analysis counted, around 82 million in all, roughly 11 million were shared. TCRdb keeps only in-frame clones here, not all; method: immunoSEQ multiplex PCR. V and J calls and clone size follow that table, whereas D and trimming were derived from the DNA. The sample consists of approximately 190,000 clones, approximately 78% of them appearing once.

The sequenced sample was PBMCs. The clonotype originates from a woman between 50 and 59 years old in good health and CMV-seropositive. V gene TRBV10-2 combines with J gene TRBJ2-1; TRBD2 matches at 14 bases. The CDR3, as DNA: TGCGCCAGCAGGCCGCGGACTAGCGGGAGGAGGGATGAGCAGTTCTTC. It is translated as CASRPRTSGRRDEQFF.